These 2 T cell receptor beta chains were sequenced from one sample in a study of cytomegalovirus exposure and HLA in healthy donors. The PCR had 60 Vbeta and 13 Jbeta primers. The repertoire was sequenced with immunoSEQ multiplex PCR; TCRdb's copy has only in-frame clones and lacks some. Its table lists about 160,000 clones. Sample: PBMCs. Source of these receptors: a young man in good health and CMV-seronegative.

In DNA form, the CDR3 reads TGTGCCAGCACCGCTGGTGCGCACAGTAACTACGAGCAGTACTTC. This codes for CASTAGAHSNYEQYF. The V gene is TRBV5-4, the J gene TRBJ2-7; D not resolved. Germline V gives CDR1 SGHNT, CDR2 YYREEE (reference sequence). V was pared by 6 bases and J by 3 bases, with 19 bases between. CDR3 size: 15 residues. Combining the CDR3 with reference TRBV5-4 and TRBJ2-7 gives the whole variable domain ETGVTQSPTHLIKTRGQQVTLRCSSQSGHNTVSWYQQALGQGPQFIFQYYREEENGRGNFPPRFSGLQFPNYSSELNVNALELDDSALYLCASTAGAHSNYEQYFGPGTRLTVT.

J is TRBJ2-1 and V is TRBV5-1, with 10 positions matching TRBD2. This CDR3 comprises 15 residues. J gave up 7 bases and V 0 bases, and 4 bases lay outside the gene matches. Germline lookup yields CDR1 SGHRS and CDR2 YFSETQ. Here the CDR3 DNA reads TGCGCCAGCAGCTTGGTAGCGGGAGGCGGGAATGAGCAGTTCTTC. It translates to CASSLVAGGGNEQFF.